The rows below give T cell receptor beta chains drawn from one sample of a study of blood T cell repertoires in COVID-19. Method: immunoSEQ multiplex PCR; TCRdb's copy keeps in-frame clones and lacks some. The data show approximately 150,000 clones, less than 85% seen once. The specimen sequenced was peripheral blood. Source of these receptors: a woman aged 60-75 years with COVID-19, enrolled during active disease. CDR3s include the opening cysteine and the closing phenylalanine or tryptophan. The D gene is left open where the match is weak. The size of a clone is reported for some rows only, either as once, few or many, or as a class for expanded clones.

cdr3_nt: TGTGCCAGCAGCCCCGGGACAACCCAAGAGACCCAGTACTTC
cdr3_aa: CASSPGTTQETQYF
clone_size: .
j_call: TRBJ2-5
d_call: .
v_call: TRBV9

cdr3_nt: TGTGCCAGCAGTAAGGGGACAGGTGATCGGACAGATACGCAGTATTTT
cdr3_aa: CASSKGTGDRTDTQYF
clone_size: .
j_call: TRBJ2-3
d_call: TRBD1
v_call: TRBV2

cdr3_nt: TGTGCCAGCAGCCAAGTGGTTGTGACTCTTGGCAGCGAGCAGTACTTC
cdr3_aa: CASSQVVVTLGSEQYF
clone_size: .
j_call: TRBJ2-7
d_call: .
v_call: TRBV3-1/TRBV3-2

cdr3_nt: TGTGCCAGCAGTGGATTCGACAGGGGAGGCGAGCAGTACTTC
cdr3_aa: CASSGFDRGGEQYF
clone_size: .
j_call: TRBJ2-7
d_call: TRBD1
v_call: TRBV2

cdr3_nt: TGTGCCAGCAGCCAAGTGACAGGGCCAGGAAACACCATATATTTT
cdr3_aa: CASSQVTGPGNTIYF
clone_size: .
j_call: TRBJ1-3
d_call: TRBD1
v_call: TRBV7-2

cdr3_nt: TGCGCCAGCAGTTTCTCCGGGAGGACTGAAAAACTGTTTTTT
cdr3_aa: CASSFSGRTEKLFF
clone_size: many
j_call: TRBJ1-4
d_call: .
v_call: TRBV5-1

cdr3_nt: TGTGCCAGCAGTTACGAGGTCGGGAACACCGGGGAGCTGTTTTTT
cdr3_aa: CASSYEVGNTGELFF
clone_size: .
j_call: TRBJ2-2
d_call: .
v_call: TRBV6-5

cdr3_nt: TGTGCCGGCCGACAGGGGTCCTACAATGAGCAGTTCTTC
cdr3_aa: CAGRQGSYNEQFF
clone_size: many
j_call: TRBJ2-1
d_call: TRBD1
v_call: TRBV7-9

cdr3_nt: TGTGCCTGGAGTGTACCCGGGTGGGGAGCTAATGAAAAACTGTTTTTT
cdr3_aa: CAWSVPGWGANEKLFF
clone_size: many
j_call: TRBJ1-4
d_call: .
v_call: TRBV30

cdr3_nt: TGTGCCAGCCGGGGAAGCTCCTATAATTCACCCCTCCACTTT
cdr3_aa: CASRGSSYNSPLHF
clone_size: .
j_call: TRBJ1-6
d_call: .
v_call: TRBV7-9

cdr3_nt: TGTGCCAGCAGCATCGGGACTAGTGTAAACACCGGGGAGCTGTTTTTT
cdr3_aa: CASSIGTSVNTGELFF
clone_size: .
j_call: TRBJ2-2
d_call: TRBD2
v_call: TRBV5-4

cdr3_nt: TGTGCCAGCAGCCTCCCCGGTAGAAACACCGGGGAGCTGTTTTTT
cdr3_aa: CASSLPGRNTGELFF
clone_size: .
j_call: TRBJ2-2
d_call: .
v_call: TRBV5-4

cdr3_nt: TGCAGCGTTGAAGATGACAGGGAGGTCACCTTC
cdr3_aa: CSVEDDREVTF
clone_size: .
j_call: TRBJ1-2
d_call: TRBD1
v_call: TRBV29-1

cdr3_nt: TGTGCCAGCAGCTCCGCCGGACAGGGAGAGACCCAGTACTTC
cdr3_aa: CASSSAGQGETQYF
clone_size: .
j_call: TRBJ2-5
d_call: TRBD1
v_call: TRBV7-3

cdr3_nt: TGTGCCAGCAGCTTCCCCACCCGAAACTTATATGGCTACACCTTC
cdr3_aa: CASSFPTRNLYGYTF
clone_size: .
j_call: TRBJ1-2
d_call: .
v_call: TRBV7-9

cdr3_nt: TGCGCCAGCAGCTTAAGGGCGACAGGGGAAGGATATAATTCACCCCTCCACTTT
cdr3_aa: CASSLRATGEGYNSPLHF
clone_size: .
j_call: TRBJ1-6
d_call: TRBD1
v_call: TRBV5-1

cdr3_nt: TGTGCCAGCAGCTTTTCAGGGGAAGAGACCCAGTACTTC
cdr3_aa: CASSFSGEETQYF
clone_size: .
j_call: TRBJ2-5
d_call: .
v_call: TRBV9

cdr3_nt: TGTGCCTGGAGTGTAGAGTGGGCCGACAGGCCTTGGGGTGAGCAGTTCTTC
cdr3_aa: CAWSVEWADRPWGEQFF
clone_size: .
j_call: TRBJ2-1
d_call: .
v_call: TRBV30

cdr3_nt: TGTGCCAGCAGCCCCACGGGAGGGCCGGGGGAGCAGTACTTC
cdr3_aa: CASSPTGGPGEQYF
clone_size: once
j_call: TRBJ2-7
d_call: TRBD2
v_call: TRBV3-1/TRBV3-2

cdr3_nt: TGTGCCAGCAGCTTTCCCCCTCGGTCCAACGTCCTGACTTTC
cdr3_aa: CASSFPPRSNVLTF
clone_size: .
j_call: TRBJ2-6
d_call: .
v_call: TRBV7-3

cdr3_nt: TGCGCCAGCAGCTTGATGGCAGGAAAACGCACAGATACGCAGTATTTT
cdr3_aa: CASSLMAGKRTDTQYF
clone_size: .
j_call: TRBJ2-3
d_call: .
v_call: TRBV5-1

cdr3_nt: TGTGCCAGCAGGCCCCCTGACGAGGGTGGGAACATTCAGTACTTC
cdr3_aa: CASRPPDEGGNIQYF
clone_size: once
j_call: TRBJ2-4
d_call: .
v_call: TRBV2

cdr3_nt: TGTGCCAGCAGCGCGGTAATTGGAAACACCATATATTTT
cdr3_aa: CASSAVIGNTIYF
clone_size: few
j_call: TRBJ1-3
d_call: .
v_call: TRBV9

cdr3_nt: TGTGCCACCAGTGAGGACAGGGGTGGATACAATGAGCAGTTCTTC
cdr3_aa: CATSEDRGGYNEQFF
clone_size: few
j_call: TRBJ2-1
d_call: TRBD1
v_call: TRBV24-1

cdr3_nt: TGTGCCAGCAGTGGGTGGGGCCAGGGGCAGCCCCAGCATTTT
cdr3_aa: CASSGWGQGQPQHF
clone_size: once
j_call: TRBJ1-5
d_call: .
v_call: TRBV25-1

cdr3_nt: TGTGCCGACCCCGCCAGGGGGTACACAGATACGCAGTATTTT
cdr3_aa: CADPARGYTDTQYF
clone_size: .
j_call: TRBJ2-3
d_call: TRBD1
v_call: TRBV6-5

cdr3_nt: TGTGCCAGCAGCGTAGCTGTAAGGGGGGGCCCTAACTATGGCTACACCTTC
cdr3_aa: CASSVAVRGGPNYGYTF
clone_size: few
j_call: TRBJ1-2
d_call: .
v_call: TRBV9

cdr3_nt: TGTGCCAGCAGTTGGGACAGGGGGAACACTGAAGCTTTCTTT
cdr3_aa: CASSWDRGNTEAFF
clone_size: .
j_call: TRBJ1-1
d_call: TRBD1
v_call: TRBV27

cdr3_nt: TGTGCCAGTAGTATAAACAGGGCCCATGGCGAGCAGTACTTC
cdr3_aa: CASSINRAHGEQYF
clone_size: .
j_call: TRBJ2-7
d_call: .
v_call: TRBV19

cdr3_nt: TGTGCTAGTGGTTTGGTGGGACAGGGCCCCACCGGGGAGCTGTTTTTT
cdr3_aa: CASGLVGQGPTGELFF
clone_size: .
j_call: TRBJ2-2
d_call: TRBD1
v_call: TRBV12-5